The 10 T cell receptor beta chains below come from one sample, sequenced in a study of blood T cell repertoires in COVID-19. TCRdb's table, derived via immunoSEQ multiplex PCR, lists solely in-frame clones and lacks some. The top ten clones hold around 1.5% of a sample with 440,000 or so clones, around 89% of them seen once. Sequenced input: peripheral blood. The receptor source for this set is a woman in her 40s with COVID-19, enrolled during active disease.

This clone came up once. This chain connects TRBV27 to TRBJ1-2, with D unclear. In germline, CDR1 is MNHEY, CDR2 SMNVEV (reference sequence). Trimming left V 5 bases short and J 7 bases short, with 14 bases between. There are 13 residues in the CDR3. The DNA for the CDR3 is TGTGCCAGCAGTCCCGAAATCTACTCTGGCTACACCTTC. Translation gives CASSPEIYSGYTF.

The chain uses TRBV27 and TRBJ2-5, with TRBD2 matching 10 bases. Germline CDR1 is MNHEY and CDR2 is SMNVEV (reference sequence). Trimming cost V 2 bases and J 5 bases; bases outside gene matches: 5. CDR3 length: 15 amino acids. The CDR3 sequence is CASSLGAGGAETQYF. CDR3 nucleotide sequence: TGTGCCAGCAGTTTAGGAGCGGGAGGGGCTGAGACCCAGTACTTC.

The rearrangement joins TRBV9 to TRBJ2-7; 9 bases are shared with TRBD2. Per germline, CDR1 SGDLS and CDR2 YYNGEE. With 2 bases clipped from V and 5 bases from J, the junction kept 8 bases outside the gene matches. There are 15 residues in the CDR3. The CDR3 reads CASSVGGGRANEQYF. The CDR3 bases are TGTGCCAGCAGCGTGGGGGGCGGGAGGGCCAACGAGCAGTACTTC.

The V gene is TRBV7-9, the J gene TRBJ1-5, with TRBD1 matching 9 bases. The CDR3 runs to 14 residues. V lost 4 bases, J lost 5 bases, and 3 bases stayed unmatched. CDR1 is SEHNR, CDR2 FQNEAQ, per germline (reference sequence). The DNA for the CDR3 is TGTGCCAGCAGCTGGACAGGGGCGGATCAGCCCCAGCATTTT. Protein: CASSWTGADQPQHF.

V is TRBV11-2 and J is TRBJ2-7; 8 bases align to TRBD2. The CDR3 has 12 residues. With 5 bases clipped from V and 6 bases from J, the junction kept 3 bases outside the gene matches. Germline lookup yields CDR1 SGHAT and CDR2 FQNNGV. CDR3 nucleotides: TGTGCCAGCAGCACGGGGGGGCCCGAGCAGTACTTC. Amino acids: CASSTGGPEQYF.

This chain uses TRBV11-1 with TRBJ2-5; 7 bases line up with TRBD2. CDR3 size: 14 residues. V was pared by 3 bases and J by 2 bases, with 3 bases of the junction left unmatched. Germline lookup yields CDR1 SGHAT and CDR2 FQDESV (reference sequence). CDR3 DNA: TGTGCCAGCAGCTTCTCAGCGGGGCAAGAGACCCAGTACTTC. It translates to CASSFSAGQETQYF.

This chain links TRBV18 with TRBJ1-6; D is ambiguous. Trimming took off 2 bases at V and 6 bases at J, with 8 bases between the two ends. Germline CDR1 is KGHSH and CDR2 is LQKENI. The CDR3 runs to 14 residues. The CDR3 spells CASSPGRSNSPLHF. The CDR3 nucleotides are TGTGCCAGCTCACCAGGGCGAAGTAATTCACCCCTCCACTTT.

V is TRBV28 and J is TRBJ1-2; weak D call: TRBD1 (5 bases). Trimming pared 3 bases from V and 6 bases from J, leaving 17 bases between. Germline lookup yields CDR1 MDHEN and CDR2 SYDVKM. This CDR3 region has 15 residues. CDR3 coding DNA: TGTGCCAGCAGTTTGTTCCGGGGGAGTGTGAATGGCTACACCTTC. Its protein is CASSLFRGSVNGYTF.

J is TRBJ1-5 and V is TRBV7-6, with 12 bases lining up with TRBD1. Germline V gene lookup returns CDR1 SGHVS and CDR2 FNYEAQ. This CDR3 has 17 residues. J lost 4 bases, V lost 3 bases, and 7 bases had no gene match. The CDR3 sequence is CASSLTPGQGANQPQHF. The CDR3 region has the DNA TGTGCCAGCAGCTTGACTCCGGGACAGGGGGCGAATCAGCCCCAGCATTTT.

This sequence joins TRBV12-3 or TRBV12-4 and TRBJ1-2; D unresolved. With 3 bases removed from V and 2 bases from J, the gap between germline ends came to 7 bases. The CDR3 has 13 amino acids. DNA of the CDR3: TGTGCCAGCAGTTTGGGCAGCAACTATGGCTACACCTTC. Its translation: CASSLGSNYGYTF.